The 18 T cell receptor beta chains listed next were all sequenced from one sample in a study of T cells after somatic rescue of genetic block. Sequencing used immunoSEQ multiplex PCR; TCRdb keeps in-frame clones, though not all of them. This sample carries 68,000 or so clones, about nine tenths of them seen once, and the ten largest clones take roughly 2.8%. What was sequenced was peripheral blood mononuclear cells (PBMCs). The origin of the receptors is a man aged 40-49 years.

About this clone: A read error may account for a junction end that differs from germline. The rearrangement joins TRBV7-3 to TRBJ2-1; perhaps D is TRBD1 or TRBD2 (5 bases each). CDR3 length: 23 residues. Germline V gives CDR1 SGHTA, CDR2 FQGTGA. The CDR3 reads CASSLTIGARDSLRSRRRPVQFF. The CDR3 DNA reads as TGTGCCAGCAGCCTAACGATCGGGGCTAGAGATTCCCTGCGTTCGCGTCGCCGACCGGTTCAGTTCTTC.

This clone was counted only a few times. The CDR3 loop is CAWNPRGRVIYEQYF. The CDR3 DNA reads as TGTGCCTGGAATCCCAGAGGACGGGTAATTTACGAGCAGTACTTC. V gene TRBV30 combines with J gene TRBJ2-7; D is undetermined. V gave up 4 bases and J gave up 4 bases, with 20 bases separating them. The germline gives CDR1 GTSNPN, CDR2 SVGIG (reference sequence). CDR3 length: 15 residues.

The V call is TRBV6-1, the J call TRBJ1-1, with D perhaps matching TRBD1 (5 bases). The CDR3 runs to 15 residues. Between the trimmed V and J ends, which lost 7 bases and 0 bases, there was a span of 15 bases. Germline CDR1 reads MNHNS; CDR2 reads SASEGT. This chain's CDR3 is CASIPPGDLNTEAFF. In DNA, the CDR3 is TGTGCCAGCATCCCCCCGGGGGACCTGAACACTGAAGCTTTCTTT.

The chain has TRBV5-1 and TRBJ2-7; TRBD2 matches at 13 bases. The CDR3 covers 17 residues. Germline lookup yields CDR1 SGHRS and CDR2 YFSETQ. The trim removed 0 bases at V and 2 bases at J, leaving 5 bases unmatched. Here the CDR3 DNA reads TGCGCCAGCAGCTTGGCCCAGACTAGCGGGGGGACCTACGAGCAGTACTTC. Protein: CASSLAQTSGGTYEQYF.

The genes are TRBV29-1 and TRBJ2-5; 7 nucleotides align to TRBD1. The trim removed 1 base at V and 0 bases at J, leaving 5 bases unmatched. The CDR3 sequence is 15 residues long. Germline V gives CDR1 SQVTM, CDR2 ANQGSEA. CDR3 nucleotides: TGCAGCGTTGAAGGACGGGACAGCAACCAAGAGACCCAGTACTTC. This translates into CSVEGRDSNQETQYF.

The genes are TRBV9 and TRBJ2-7, with TRBD1 matching over 8 bases. Germline CDR1 is SGDLS and CDR2 is YYNGEE. V trimming: 4 bases; J trimming: 3 bases; junction bases outside the gene matches: 9. The CDR3 has 15 residues. As DNA, the CDR3 is TGTGCCAGCAGCCCACCTCCTGACAGGGGCTACGAGCAGTACTTC. This encodes CASSPPPDRGYEQYF.

CDR3 sequence reads: CASSRSSGVGQPQHF. DNA for the CDR3: TGTGCCAGCAGTCGATCCTCAGGGGTAGGGCAGCCCCAGCATTTT. This chain joins TRBV6-1 and TRBJ1-5, with D possibly being TRBD1 (6 bases). CDR3 size: 15 residues. Trimming cost V 5 bases and J 7 bases, with 18 bases left between them. Germline V gene sequence: CDR1 MNHNS, CDR2 SASEGT.

The genes are TRBV2 and TRBJ1-2, with a weak D call TRBD1 (6 bases). V was shortened by 5 bases and J by 4 bases, with 14 bases between the two germline ends. CDR1 and CDR2 from the germline V gene are SNHLY and FYNNEI. The CDR3 extends over 14 amino acids. CDR3 in DNA: TGTGCCAGCAGTTCAGGGGAACCCCTCTATGGCTACACCTTC. Its protein product is CASSSGEPLYGYTF.

The J gene is TRBJ1-2, the V gene TRBV19, with a tentative D call TRBD1 (6 bases). The CDR3 length is 14 residues. The V end lost 3 bases, the J end lost 2 bases, and 10 bases lay between the germline ends. Germline CDR1 LNHDA, CDR2 SQIVND (reference sequence). In nucleotides, the CDR3 is TGTGCCAGTAGTATGGACAGCGCAAACTATGGCTACACCTTC. This gives the protein CASSMDSANYGYTF.

Worth noting for this clone: A read error may account for a junction end that differs from germline. The genes are TRBV27 and TRBJ2-2, with 7 bases identical to TRBD2. Germline values: CDR1 MNHEY, CDR2 SMNVEV (reference sequence). The CDR3 runs to 15 residues. The CDR3 DNA reads as TGTGCCAGCAGCCAGAGCGGGGACCTCACCCGGGAGCTGTTTTTT. It is translated as CASSQSGDLTRELFF.

The chain links TRBV5-1 to TRBJ2-1; 8 bases line up with TRBD1. CDR3 length: 13 residues. Germline lookup yields CDR1 SGHRS and CDR2 YFSETQ. The ends lost 3 bases at V and 9 bases at J; junction bases unmatched: 5. CDR3 nucleotide sequence: TGCGCCAGCAGCTCACAGGGGGTGGGTGAGCAGTTCTTC. Translating it yields CASSSQGVGEQFF.

This sequence joins TRBV10-2 and TRBJ1-2, with D unresolved. The CDR3 contains 13 residues. With 3 bases removed from V and 8 bases from J, the gap between germline ends came to 13 bases. CDR1 WSHSY and CDR2 SAAADI come from the germline V gene. CDR3 DNA: TGCGCCAGCAGTGACTATAAATCGGGCGGCTACACCTTC. It encodes CASSDYKSGGYTF.

J is TRBJ1-2 and V is TRBV6-6; 7 bases map to TRBD1. After removal of 0 bases from V and 7 bases from J, the junction contained 2 bases not matched to a gene. Looked up from germline, CDR1 is MNHNY and CDR2 is SVGAGI (reference sequence). This CDR3 comprises 13 residues. DNA for the CDR3: TGTGCCAGCAGTTACTCGACAGGGTTTGGCTACACCTTC. This encodes CASSYSTGFGYTF.

The chain has TRBV7-8 and TRBJ1-3; no firm D call. Trimming removed 2 bases from V and 4 bases from J, with 9 bases in between. This CDR3 region has 14 residues. Germline CDR1 and CDR2: SGHVS and FQNEAQ. CDR3 region: CASSLSSSGNTIYF. The CDR3, as DNA: TGTGCCAGCAGCTTATCATCCTCCGGAAACACCATATATTTT.

The V and J genes are TRBV5-6 and TRBJ1-5, with 8 bases aligning to TRBD1. CDR3 length: 13 amino acids. CDR1 is SGHDT, CDR2 YYEEEE, per germline. The V segment lost 3 bases and the J segment 7 bases; nucleotides outside the gene matches: 3. CDR3 amino acids: CASSYDRGQPQHF. For the CDR3, the DNA is TGTGCCAGCAGCTATGACAGGGGCCAGCCCCAGCATTTT. Together with reference TRBV5-6 and TRBJ1-5, the CDR3 gives the full variable domain: DAGVTQSPTHLIKTRGQQVTLRCSPKSGHDTVSWYQQALGQGPQFIFQYYEEEERQRGNFPDRFSGHQFPNYSSELNVNALLLGDSALYLCASSYDRGQPQHFGDGTRLSIL.

This chain uses TRBV28 with TRBJ2-3; 12 positions match TRBD2. J gave up 3 bases and V 5 bases, and 6 bases lay outside the gene matches. CDR3 length equals 16 residues. Looked up from germline, CDR1 is MDHEN and CDR2 is SYDVKM. The CDR3 loop reads CASSPPLAGGTDTQYF. CDR3 DNA sequence: TGTGCCAGCAGTCCCCCCCTAGCGGGAGGGACAGATACGCAGTATTTT.

This chain joins TRBV19 and TRBJ1-5, with no clear D. This CDR3 comprises 13 residues. Trimming took off 6 bases at V and 9 bases at J, with 15 bases between the two ends. Germline lookup yields CDR1 LNHDA and CDR2 SQIVND (reference sequence). The CDR3: CASSPTTPWPQHF. The CDR3 nucleotides are TGTGCCAGTAGCCCAACGACCCCCTGGCCCCAGCATTTT.

This chain connects TRBV28 to TRBJ1-4, with 7 bases lining up with TRBD1. Germline V CDR1 and CDR2: MDHEN, SYDVKM. J was trimmed by 2 bases and V by 4 bases; bases with no gene match: 4. The CDR3 sequence is 15 residues long. CDR3 in amino acids: CASSSAGGTNEKLFF. The DNA for the CDR3 is TGTGCCAGCAGTTCCGCAGGGGGTACTAATGAAAAACTGTTTTTT.